Presented here are 11 T cell receptor beta chains from one specimen sequenced in a study of shared clonotypes between healthy human individuals. Repertoires were generated with immunoSEQ multiplex PCR, while TCRdb's copy carries only in-frame clones and drops some. The table includes nearly 1 million clones, about 80% detected once. Sequenced input: memory CD4+ T cells sorted from blood. Subset meaning: CD45RA-negative fraction. The receptor set was obtained from a young man in good health.

This clone came up many times. This sequence joins TRBV5-1 and TRBJ2-5; TRBD1 matches 8 bases. CDR3 length equals 15 residues. Germline lookup yields CDR1 SGHRS and CDR2 YFSETQ. The V gene end was trimmed by 5 bases and the J gene end by 2 bases; junction bases not matched to a gene: 8. This chain's CDR3 is CASSTDRVGQETQYF. CDR3 DNA: TGCGCCAGCAGTACGGACAGGGTAGGGCAAGAGACCCAGTACTTC.

The chain employs TRBV19 and TRBJ2-7, with D perhaps TRBD2 (6 bases). Germline values: CDR1 LNHDA, CDR2 SQIVND (reference sequence). The CDR3 has 14 amino acids. V shed 4 bases and J shed 6 bases, with 16 bases lying between them. The CDR3 reads CASSTAGNLGEQYF. Written as DNA, the CDR3 is TGTGCCAGTAGTACCGCGGGGAACCTGGGCGAGCAGTACTTC.

The V and J genes are TRBV5-1 and TRBJ2-5; 10 positions match TRBD1. With 4 bases clipped from V and 4 bases from J, the junction kept 1 base outside the gene matches. The CDR3 has 13 residues. Looked up from germline, CDR1 is SGHRS and CDR2 is YFSETQ. The CDR3 loop reads CASSGQGGETQYF. The DNA for the CDR3 is TGCGCCAGCAGCGGACAGGGGGGAGAGACCCAGTACTTC.

The rearrangement joins TRBV28 to TRBJ1-1; TRBD1 is a possible D gene (6 bases). The CDR3 extends over 14 amino acids. Germline lookup yields CDR1 MDHEN and CDR2 SYDVKM. Trimming shortened V by 6 bases and J by 6 bases, and 17 bases separated the two germline ends. The CDR3 loop is CASRYTGGRAEAFF. CDR3 sequence (DNA): TGTGCCAGCAGGTACACCGGGGGGCGCGCTGAAGCTTTCTTT.

This chain uses TRBV25-1 with TRBJ1-1; D is unclear. Trimming left V 4 bases short and J 1 base short, with 7 bases between. CDR3 size: 13 residues. Germline V lookup: CDR1 MGHDK, CDR2 SYGVNS. CDR3 bases: TGTGCCAGCAGTGCACACGCGAACACTGAAGCTTTCTTT. This sequence encodes CASSAHANTEAFF.

This chain joins TRBV10-3 and TRBJ2-2, with 7 bases that match TRBD2. CDR3 size: 16 residues. V lost 2 bases to trimming and J lost 5 bases; unmatched junction nucleotides: 8. In germline, CDR1 is ENHRY, CDR2 SYGVKD. In DNA, the CDR3 is TGTGCCATCAGTGAGGTTCGAGCGGGAAGGACCGGGGAGCTGTTTTTT. It encodes CAISEVRAGRTGELFF.

The chain has TRBV11-1 and TRBJ1-1; D is undetermined. The CDR3 spans 12 residues. V lost 1 base and J 5 bases, leaving 5 bases between the germline ends. CDR1 is SGHAT, CDR2 FQDESV, per germline (reference sequence). For the CDR3, the DNA is TGTGCCAGCAGCTTAGATCGGACTGAAGCTTTCTTT. The encoded protein is CASSLDRTEAFF.

V is TRBV5-1 and J is TRBJ2-3; no clear D gene. Trimming took off 4 bases at V and 0 bases at J, with 12 bases between the two ends. This CDR3 is 15 amino acids long. CDR1 and CDR2 from the germline V gene are SGHRS and YFSETQ. As DNA, the CDR3 is TGCGCCAGCAGCCCATTAGGTGGCAGCACAGATACGCAGTATTTT. This translates into CASSPLGGSTDTQYF.

This chain uses TRBV5-1 with TRBJ1-1; 7 bases agree with TRBD1. V was clipped by 7 bases and J by 1 base; unmatched bases: 7. This CDR3 is 14 amino acids long. The germline gives CDR1 SGHRS, CDR2 YFSETQ. The CDR3 nucleotides read TGCGCCAGCCGGAAAACAGGGGAGAACACTGAAGCTTTCTTT. It is translated as CASRKTGENTEAFF.

Concerning this clone: The sample holds other DNA sequences that translate to the same CDR3. The CDR3 bases are TGTGCCAGCAGCTTCGAGGGTCGAACAGATACGCAGTATTTT. Residues: CASSFEGRTDTQYF. V and J are TRBV7-9 and TRBJ2-3, with D perhaps TRBD2 (5 bases). The CDR3 spans 14 residues. CDR1 is SEHNR, CDR2 FQNEAQ, per germline (reference sequence). V lost 3 bases, J lost 3 bases, and 10 bases lay in between.

J is TRBJ2-5 and V is TRBV2; unclear D gene. V was trimmed by 4 bases and J by 1 base, leaving 10 bases between them. This CDR3 contains 14 residues. Germline V lookup: CDR1 SNHLY, CDR2 FYNNEI. For the CDR3, the DNA is TGTGCCAGCAGTGCGGGTCCCCCCCAAGAGACCCAGTACTTC. Residues: CASSAGPPQETQYF.